This T cell receptor (beta chain) stems from a study of T cell responses to AZD1222 COVID-19 vaccine. Study-level information: The analysis combined second doses at about 4 or about 12 weeks.

Turning to this clone: The antigen is not known.

Method: immunoSEQ multiplex PCR; TCRdb's copy keeps in-frame clones and lacks some. The sample records about 120,000 clones, approximately 93% being singletons. Germline lookup yields CDR1 SGHTA and CDR2 FQGNSA. The CDR3 is made up of 15 amino acids. Deletions cut 2 bases from V and 4 bases from J, with 12 bases between. General study findings and limits: Donors skewed white British and female; clonal diversity was possibly underestimated. Repertoire collection took place solely once the T cell response had peaked.

Source: peripheral blood, taken on day 0 of AZD1222 vaccination. The rearrangement uses TRBV7-2 and TRBJ1-3; unclear D gene. The TCR comes from an adult in good health. The CDR3 coding sequence is TGTGCCAGCAGCTTAAATGACGCGTCGGGAAACACCATATATTTT. Amino acids: CASSLNDASGNTIYF. The variable domain in full, completed from reference TRBV7-2 and TRBJ1-3, reads GAGVSQSPSNKVTEKGKDVELRCDPISGHTALYWYRQSLGQGLEFLIYFQGNSAPDKSGLPSDRFSAERTGGSVSTLTIQRTQQEDSAVYLCASSLNDASGNTIYFGEGSWLTVV.